The next 23 T cell receptor beta chains were all read from a single sample in a study of blood T cell repertoires in COVID-19. Repertoires were generated with immunoSEQ multiplex PCR, while TCRdb's copy carries only in-frame clones and drops some. The table records under 500,000 clones, 80% to 90% of them present only once. The sample consisted of peripheral blood. The receptors were sampled from a woman under 40 with acute or convalescent COVID-19.

The chain couples TRBV5-6 to TRBJ2-1; a weak D match, TRBD2 (6 bases). The CDR3 is 16 amino acids. Germline V CDR1 and CDR2: SGHDT, YYEEEE. V lost 5 bases and J lost 5, with 20 bases in between. The chain's CDR3 is CASSHDWGGTDNEQFF. The CDR3 nucleotides read TGTGCCAGCAGTCATGATTGGGGTGGGACTGACAATGAGCAGTTCTTC.

The gene calls are TRBV11-2 and TRBJ2-5; D perhaps matches TRBD1 (5 bases). From germline, CDR1 is SGHAT and CDR2 FQNNGV. The germline V and J ends were trimmed by 3 bases and 2 bases, with 22 bases remaining between them. The CDR3 extends over 18 amino acids. CDR3 nucleotides: TGTGCCAGCAGCTTTCAACCCTCGGGCAGGGCCCCGCAAGAGACCCAGTACTTC. It yields the protein CASSFQPSGRAPQETQYF.

V usage is TRBV9 and J usage is TRBJ2-1, with TRBD2 as a possible D gene (6 bases). Germline-derived CDR1 and CDR2 are SGDLS and YYNGEE. There are 15 residues in the CDR3. Trimming took off 3 bases at V and 4 bases at J, with 14 bases between the two ends. The CDR3 loop is CASSAGGPLYNEQFF. The CDR3 bases are TGTGCCAGCAGCGCCGGGGGTCCTCTATACAATGAGCAGTTCTTC.

The V call is TRBV3-1 (or the pseudogene TRBV3-2), the J call TRBJ2-1, with a possible D match to TRBD2 (7 bases). Looked up from germline, CDR1 is LGHDT and CDR2 is YNNKEL (reference sequence). The CDR3 has 19 residues. The V end was cut by 1 base, the J end by 1 base, with 20 bases between. The CDR3 bases are TGTGCCAGCAGCCAAGGCCTTGGGGGGGCAGTAGGGTCCTACAATGAGCAGTTCTTC. It is translated as CASSQGLGGAVGSYNEQFF.

This clone was detected a few times. V and J are TRBV6-1 and TRBJ1-5; tentative D call: TRBD1 (5 bases). Between the trimmed V and J ends, which lost 2 bases and 4 bases, there was a span of 9 bases. The V gene's germline CDR1 is MNHNS and CDR2 SASEGT. This CDR3 is 14 amino acids long. As DNA, the CDR3 is TGTGCCAGCAGTGAAACAGGTCCAAATCAGCCCCAGCATTTT. It encodes CASSETGPNQPQHF.

This chain uses TRBV2 with TRBJ1-5, with 7 nucleotides matching TRBD1. The CDR3 length is 16 residues. V trimming: 5 bases; J trimming: 3 bases; junction bases outside the gene matches: 10. Germline CDR1 reads SNHLY; CDR2 reads FYNNEI. CDR3 nucleotides: TGTGCCAGCAGTCGACTGATTACAGGGGCCAATCAGCCCCAGCATTTT. Its translation: CASSRLITGANQPQHF.

V usage is TRBV9 and J usage is TRBJ1-1, with TRBD1 matching 9 bases. With 4 bases clipped from V and 4 bases from J, the junction kept 8 bases outside the gene matches. Per the germline V gene, CDR1 is SGDLS and CDR2 is YYNGEE. This CDR3 spans 15 amino acids. The CDR3 loop reads CASSLEGQGGTEAFF. The CDR3, as DNA: TGTGCCAGCAGCCTCGAGGGACAGGGCGGCACTGAAGCTTTCTTT.

This clone was recorded at least ten times. This chain links TRBV23-1 with TRBJ2-7; tentative D call: TRBD2 (5 bases). TRBV23-1 is an open reading frame whose function is uncertain. The V end was cut by 4 bases, the J end by 5 bases, with 12 bases between. The CDR3 is 13 amino acids. DNA for the CDR3: TGCGCCAGCAGTCGATCGCTAGCCCACGAGCAGTACTTC. Amino acids: CASSRSLAHEQYF.

This chain links TRBV5-6 with TRBJ2-1; 9 positions agree with TRBD2. J gave up 4 bases and V 1 base, and 6 bases lay outside the gene matches. Germline V gives CDR1 SGHDT, CDR2 YYEEEE. This CDR3 is 16 amino acids long. The CDR3 loop is CASSLLAGRRYNEQFF. The CDR3, as DNA: TGTGCCAGCAGCTTGCTAGCGGGGCGACGTTACAATGAGCAGTTCTTC.

The chain uses TRBV12-3 or TRBV12-4 and TRBJ1-1; the D gene is possibly TRBD1 (6 bases). This CDR3 is built from 12 residues. V lost 3 bases and J 6 bases, leaving 8 bases between the germline ends. CDR3 loop: CASSFAGAEAFF. CDR3 bases: TGTGCCAGCAGTTTTGCAGGGGCTGAAGCTTTCTTT.

This chain joins TRBV6-1 and TRBJ1-6, with 11 bases identical to TRBD1. Germline V CDR1 and CDR2: MNHNS, SASEGT. V dropped 4 bases and J dropped 2; count of bases not matched to a gene: 4. The CDR3 runs 17 residues. CDR3 amino acids: CASSALGQGAYNSPLHF. CDR3 sequence (DNA): TGTGCCAGCAGTGCCTTGGGACAGGGGGCCTATAATTCACCCCTCCACTTT.

This sequence joins TRBV5-1 and TRBJ2-7; a possible D gene is TRBD1 (6 bases). The CDR3 contains 13 residues. The V gene lost 4 bases and the J gene lost 2 bases, with 10 bases spanning the gap. The germline gives CDR1 SGHRS, CDR2 YFSETQ. For the CDR3, the DNA is TGCGCCAGCAGCCCCCAGGGGACCTACGAGCAGTACTTC. Protein product: CASSPQGTYEQYF.

The chain combines TRBV9 with TRBJ1-6, with D perhaps matching TRBD1 (6 bases). V gave up 3 bases and J gave up 14 bases, with 18 bases separating them. CDR1 is SGDLS, CDR2 YYNGEE, per germline. CDR3 length: 14 amino acids. The CDR3 sequence is CASSDGPQGRALHF. The DNA of the CDR3 is TGTGCCAGCAGCGATGGACCACAGGGCAGGGCCCTCCACTTT.

In its sample, this clone was seen once. The CDR3 DNA is TGTGCCAGCAGCAGAGGGATTGGGAGCTCTGGGGCCAACGTCCTGACTTTC. Its translation is CASSRGIGSSGANVLTF. The V and J genes are TRBV5-6 and TRBJ2-6; possibly TRBD2 for D (5 bases). Trimming removed 4 bases from V and 0 bases from J, with 14 bases in between. Germline V gene data show CDR1 as SGHDT and CDR2 as YYEEEE. CDR3 length equals 17 residues.

The chain uses TRBV3-1 (or the pseudogene TRBV3-2) and TRBJ1-5; no firm D call. CDR3 length equals 15 residues. Germline V CDR1 and CDR2: LGHDT, YNNKEL (reference sequence). V was cut by 0 bases and J by 2 bases, with 8 bases left in between. CDR3 sequence reads: CASSQDLVGNQPQHF. DNA of the CDR3: TGTGCCAGCAGCCAAGACCTCGTCGGCAATCAGCCCCAGCATTTT.

The chain couples TRBV9 to TRBJ1-5; D is unresolved. CDR3 size: 14 residues. V was cut by 2 bases and J by 9 bases, with 15 bases left in between. Germline lookup yields CDR1 SGDLS and CDR2 YYNGEE. As DNA, the CDR3 is TGTGCCAGCAGCGTGGGCGAACCAACAGCGCCCCAGCATTTT. It yields the protein CASSVGEPTAPQHF.

CDR3 sequence: CASSPGGPYEQYF. CDR3 DNA: TGTGCCAGCAGTCCGGGGGGTCCGTACGAGCAGTACTTC. The V gene is TRBV5-6, the J gene TRBJ2-7; TRBD2 aligns across 7 bases. This CDR3 is built from 13 residues. Germline loops: CDR1 SGHDT, CDR2 YYEEEE. After removal of 5 bases from V and 4 bases from J, the junction contained 6 bases not matched to a gene.

The rearrangement links TRBV3-1 (or the pseudogene TRBV3-2) to TRBJ2-7; D perhaps matches TRBD2 (7 bases). Germline loops: CDR1 LGHDT, CDR2 YNNKEL (reference sequence). V was trimmed by 1 base and J by 9 bases, leaving 16 bases between them. CDR3 length: 14 residues. Here the CDR3 reads CASSQGAGAGGQYF. For the CDR3, the DNA is TGTGCCAGCAGCCAAGGGGCGGGGGCCGGTGGGCAGTACTTC.

The chain recombines TRBV5-5 with TRBJ1-6, with D unresolved. V was clipped by 2 bases and J by 9 bases, with 6 bases between them. Germline V gene data show CDR1 as SGHKS and CDR2 as YYEKEE (reference sequence). The CDR3 runs to 12 residues. This CDR3 reads CASSLQSSPLHF. CDR3 DNA sequence: TGTGCCAGCAGCTTACAGTCTTCACCCCTCCACTTT.

This chain links TRBV6-5 with TRBJ1-5; D possibly corresponds to TRBD1 (6 bases). Germline loops: CDR1 MNHEY, CDR2 SVGAGI. This CDR3 region has 14 residues. V was cut by 6 bases and J by 6 bases, with 15 bases left in between. The CDR3 DNA reads as TGTGCCAGCAGGGTGGGCCAGGACAGTCAGCCCCAGCATTTT. It codes for CASRVGQDSQPQHF.

The chain employs TRBV5-3 and TRBJ2-1, with D possibly being TRBD1 (5 bases). TRBV5-3 is labeled an ORF, and its function is uncertain. Trimming stripped 4 bases from V and 5 bases from J, with 19 bases between. The CDR3 runs 16 residues. The CDR3 DNA reads as TGTGCCAGAAGCCTACTAAAACAGGTTTGGGACAATGAGCAGTTCTTC. This gives the protein CARSLLKQVWDNEQFF.

The J gene is TRBJ2-2, the V gene TRBV7-6; 8 positions agree with TRBD2. Trimming removed 2 bases from V and 6 bases from J; junction bases left unmatched: 8. The CDR3 extends over 16 amino acids. The germline CDR1 and CDR2 sequences are SGHVS and FNYEAQ. The CDR3 reads CASSLSVREGSGELFF. DNA for the CDR3: TGTGCCAGCAGCTTAAGCGTTCGGGAGGGTTCCGGGGAGCTGTTTTTT. Looking up the rest from reference TRBV7-6 and TRBJ2-2 gives the full variable domain: GAGVSQSPRYKVTKRGQDVALRCDPISGHVSLYWYRQALGQGPEFLTYFNYEAQQDKSGLPNDRFSAERPEGSISTLTIQRTEQRDSAMYRCASSLSVREGSGELFFGEGSRLTVL.

The chain joins TRBV28 to TRBJ1-1; 9 nucleotides agree with TRBD1. The CDR3 consists of 17 residues. Per the germline V gene, CDR1 is MDHEN and CDR2 is SYDVKM. The ends lost 4 bases at V and 0 bases at J; junction bases unmatched: 9. This chain's CDR3 is CASSSPRGQGMNTEAFF. CDR3 in DNA: TGTGCCAGCAGTTCCCCCCGGGGACAGGGTATGAACACTGAAGCTTTCTTT.